These 3 T cell receptor beta chains were all obtained from the same sample, sequenced in a study of T cells in Graves' hyperthyroidism and ophthalmopathy. What was amplified from RNA transcripts were TCR beta CDR3 regions. Primed by the HTBI set, a first-round RT-PCR was run on the TCR CDR3. One entry per CDR3 protein results from TCRdb running MiXCR on the multiplex PCR reads. Of 540,000 or so distinct CDR3 sequences detected, around 46% appear once; the ten largest clones hold under 20%. The sequenced sample consisted of peripheral blood or thyroid tissue (not recorded which). The receptors stem from an adult woman with Graves' disease, either hyperthyroidism or ophthalmopathy (not recorded which).

Notes on this clonotype: The missing conserved phenylalanine or tryptophan at the end of this CDR3 makes a read error likely. It is unclear where the CDR3 begins or ends on the DNA, so no DNA is shown, and the CDR3 is as TCRdb lists it. V is TRBV29-1 and J is TRBJ1-4; TRBD1, the table's D call, lacks a check against the DNA. The CDR3 has 9 amino acids, counting both end residues. Per germline, CDR1 SQVTM and CDR2 ANQGSEA. The CDR3 spells CSVGGLGGV.

This sequence joins TRBV7-8 and TRBJ2-7; 9 nucleotides match TRBD1. The J call may not be correct, given that the DNA end is closer to TRBJ2-1. The CDR3 consists of 16 residues. The germline CDR1 and CDR2 sequences are SGHVS and FQNEAQ. The CDR3 loop reads CASSSEGGTGHNEQFF. The CDR3 bases are TGTGCCAGCAGCTCCGAGGGGGGGACAGGGCATAATGAGCAGTTCTTC.

Remarks on this clonotype: It is likely a read error, because the conserved phenylalanine at the end of the CDR3 is missing. Because the CDR3's place on the DNA is in doubt, the DNA is left out and the CDR3 is given as listed by TCRdb. The gene calls are TRBV3-1 and TRBJ2-5. Per the germline V gene, CDR1 is LGHDT and CDR2 is YNNKEL (reference sequence). The CDR3 spans 8 amino acids, including both terminal residues. This chain's CDR3 is CASSQDAV.